A single T cell receptor (beta chain) is shown here with its context. Antigen: not known. These data come from a study of a mutant IDH1 vaccine in newly diagnosed glioma. The time point is: week 5, during vaccination. All doses held 300 ug of mutant IDH1 20-mer peptide, with topical imiquimod. The germline V gene encodes CDR1 SGHVS and CDR2 FNYEAQ. V lost 5 bases and J 4 bases, leaving 17 bases between the germline ends. The CDR3 is 15 amino acids. Assay used: immunoSEQ multiplex PCR; TCRdb lists only in-frame clones, some missing. The sample records about 53,000 clones, about 81% being singletons. The sequence was obtained from a woman in her forties or fifties with glioma. The material sequenced was PBMCs, taken from a glioma patient whose treatment included an IDH1 peptide vaccine. The V call is TRBV7-6, the J call TRBJ1-2, with D perhaps matching TRBD1 (5 bases). The CDR3 nucleotides are TGTGCCAGCAGCGCAGATGGGGGGAGGCTCTATGGCTACACCTTC. Amino acid sequence: CASSADGGRLYGYTF.